This T cell receptor (beta chain) emerged from a study of PD-1 blockade in classical Hodgkin lymphoma. Each patient's relapse followed autologous stem cell transplantation, and brentuximab vedotin exposure varied. Complete response, partial response or progressive disease was each patient's best response. Of note for this clone: Its antigen is undetermined.

The assay was immunoSEQ multiplex PCR, and TCRdb's table has in-frame clones only and misses some. The sample lists roughly 92,000 clones; about nine tenths were seen once. The study, taken as a whole, reports: Diversity similar to that of newly diagnosed patients was seen at baseline in complete responders.

The source was peripheral blood mononuclear cells (PBMCs), collected at baseline. The sequence was collected from a human donor with classical Hodgkin lymphoma.

CDR3 in amino acids: CASSSIGEQYF. CDR3 nucleotide sequence: TGTGCCAGCAGTTCTATAGGCGAGCAGTACTTC. The chain uses TRBV28 and TRBJ2-7, with unresolved D. V was trimmed by 4 bases and J by 6 bases, leaving 7 bases between them. Germline V gene lookup returns CDR1 MDHEN and CDR2 SYDVKM. The CDR3 is 11 amino acids.